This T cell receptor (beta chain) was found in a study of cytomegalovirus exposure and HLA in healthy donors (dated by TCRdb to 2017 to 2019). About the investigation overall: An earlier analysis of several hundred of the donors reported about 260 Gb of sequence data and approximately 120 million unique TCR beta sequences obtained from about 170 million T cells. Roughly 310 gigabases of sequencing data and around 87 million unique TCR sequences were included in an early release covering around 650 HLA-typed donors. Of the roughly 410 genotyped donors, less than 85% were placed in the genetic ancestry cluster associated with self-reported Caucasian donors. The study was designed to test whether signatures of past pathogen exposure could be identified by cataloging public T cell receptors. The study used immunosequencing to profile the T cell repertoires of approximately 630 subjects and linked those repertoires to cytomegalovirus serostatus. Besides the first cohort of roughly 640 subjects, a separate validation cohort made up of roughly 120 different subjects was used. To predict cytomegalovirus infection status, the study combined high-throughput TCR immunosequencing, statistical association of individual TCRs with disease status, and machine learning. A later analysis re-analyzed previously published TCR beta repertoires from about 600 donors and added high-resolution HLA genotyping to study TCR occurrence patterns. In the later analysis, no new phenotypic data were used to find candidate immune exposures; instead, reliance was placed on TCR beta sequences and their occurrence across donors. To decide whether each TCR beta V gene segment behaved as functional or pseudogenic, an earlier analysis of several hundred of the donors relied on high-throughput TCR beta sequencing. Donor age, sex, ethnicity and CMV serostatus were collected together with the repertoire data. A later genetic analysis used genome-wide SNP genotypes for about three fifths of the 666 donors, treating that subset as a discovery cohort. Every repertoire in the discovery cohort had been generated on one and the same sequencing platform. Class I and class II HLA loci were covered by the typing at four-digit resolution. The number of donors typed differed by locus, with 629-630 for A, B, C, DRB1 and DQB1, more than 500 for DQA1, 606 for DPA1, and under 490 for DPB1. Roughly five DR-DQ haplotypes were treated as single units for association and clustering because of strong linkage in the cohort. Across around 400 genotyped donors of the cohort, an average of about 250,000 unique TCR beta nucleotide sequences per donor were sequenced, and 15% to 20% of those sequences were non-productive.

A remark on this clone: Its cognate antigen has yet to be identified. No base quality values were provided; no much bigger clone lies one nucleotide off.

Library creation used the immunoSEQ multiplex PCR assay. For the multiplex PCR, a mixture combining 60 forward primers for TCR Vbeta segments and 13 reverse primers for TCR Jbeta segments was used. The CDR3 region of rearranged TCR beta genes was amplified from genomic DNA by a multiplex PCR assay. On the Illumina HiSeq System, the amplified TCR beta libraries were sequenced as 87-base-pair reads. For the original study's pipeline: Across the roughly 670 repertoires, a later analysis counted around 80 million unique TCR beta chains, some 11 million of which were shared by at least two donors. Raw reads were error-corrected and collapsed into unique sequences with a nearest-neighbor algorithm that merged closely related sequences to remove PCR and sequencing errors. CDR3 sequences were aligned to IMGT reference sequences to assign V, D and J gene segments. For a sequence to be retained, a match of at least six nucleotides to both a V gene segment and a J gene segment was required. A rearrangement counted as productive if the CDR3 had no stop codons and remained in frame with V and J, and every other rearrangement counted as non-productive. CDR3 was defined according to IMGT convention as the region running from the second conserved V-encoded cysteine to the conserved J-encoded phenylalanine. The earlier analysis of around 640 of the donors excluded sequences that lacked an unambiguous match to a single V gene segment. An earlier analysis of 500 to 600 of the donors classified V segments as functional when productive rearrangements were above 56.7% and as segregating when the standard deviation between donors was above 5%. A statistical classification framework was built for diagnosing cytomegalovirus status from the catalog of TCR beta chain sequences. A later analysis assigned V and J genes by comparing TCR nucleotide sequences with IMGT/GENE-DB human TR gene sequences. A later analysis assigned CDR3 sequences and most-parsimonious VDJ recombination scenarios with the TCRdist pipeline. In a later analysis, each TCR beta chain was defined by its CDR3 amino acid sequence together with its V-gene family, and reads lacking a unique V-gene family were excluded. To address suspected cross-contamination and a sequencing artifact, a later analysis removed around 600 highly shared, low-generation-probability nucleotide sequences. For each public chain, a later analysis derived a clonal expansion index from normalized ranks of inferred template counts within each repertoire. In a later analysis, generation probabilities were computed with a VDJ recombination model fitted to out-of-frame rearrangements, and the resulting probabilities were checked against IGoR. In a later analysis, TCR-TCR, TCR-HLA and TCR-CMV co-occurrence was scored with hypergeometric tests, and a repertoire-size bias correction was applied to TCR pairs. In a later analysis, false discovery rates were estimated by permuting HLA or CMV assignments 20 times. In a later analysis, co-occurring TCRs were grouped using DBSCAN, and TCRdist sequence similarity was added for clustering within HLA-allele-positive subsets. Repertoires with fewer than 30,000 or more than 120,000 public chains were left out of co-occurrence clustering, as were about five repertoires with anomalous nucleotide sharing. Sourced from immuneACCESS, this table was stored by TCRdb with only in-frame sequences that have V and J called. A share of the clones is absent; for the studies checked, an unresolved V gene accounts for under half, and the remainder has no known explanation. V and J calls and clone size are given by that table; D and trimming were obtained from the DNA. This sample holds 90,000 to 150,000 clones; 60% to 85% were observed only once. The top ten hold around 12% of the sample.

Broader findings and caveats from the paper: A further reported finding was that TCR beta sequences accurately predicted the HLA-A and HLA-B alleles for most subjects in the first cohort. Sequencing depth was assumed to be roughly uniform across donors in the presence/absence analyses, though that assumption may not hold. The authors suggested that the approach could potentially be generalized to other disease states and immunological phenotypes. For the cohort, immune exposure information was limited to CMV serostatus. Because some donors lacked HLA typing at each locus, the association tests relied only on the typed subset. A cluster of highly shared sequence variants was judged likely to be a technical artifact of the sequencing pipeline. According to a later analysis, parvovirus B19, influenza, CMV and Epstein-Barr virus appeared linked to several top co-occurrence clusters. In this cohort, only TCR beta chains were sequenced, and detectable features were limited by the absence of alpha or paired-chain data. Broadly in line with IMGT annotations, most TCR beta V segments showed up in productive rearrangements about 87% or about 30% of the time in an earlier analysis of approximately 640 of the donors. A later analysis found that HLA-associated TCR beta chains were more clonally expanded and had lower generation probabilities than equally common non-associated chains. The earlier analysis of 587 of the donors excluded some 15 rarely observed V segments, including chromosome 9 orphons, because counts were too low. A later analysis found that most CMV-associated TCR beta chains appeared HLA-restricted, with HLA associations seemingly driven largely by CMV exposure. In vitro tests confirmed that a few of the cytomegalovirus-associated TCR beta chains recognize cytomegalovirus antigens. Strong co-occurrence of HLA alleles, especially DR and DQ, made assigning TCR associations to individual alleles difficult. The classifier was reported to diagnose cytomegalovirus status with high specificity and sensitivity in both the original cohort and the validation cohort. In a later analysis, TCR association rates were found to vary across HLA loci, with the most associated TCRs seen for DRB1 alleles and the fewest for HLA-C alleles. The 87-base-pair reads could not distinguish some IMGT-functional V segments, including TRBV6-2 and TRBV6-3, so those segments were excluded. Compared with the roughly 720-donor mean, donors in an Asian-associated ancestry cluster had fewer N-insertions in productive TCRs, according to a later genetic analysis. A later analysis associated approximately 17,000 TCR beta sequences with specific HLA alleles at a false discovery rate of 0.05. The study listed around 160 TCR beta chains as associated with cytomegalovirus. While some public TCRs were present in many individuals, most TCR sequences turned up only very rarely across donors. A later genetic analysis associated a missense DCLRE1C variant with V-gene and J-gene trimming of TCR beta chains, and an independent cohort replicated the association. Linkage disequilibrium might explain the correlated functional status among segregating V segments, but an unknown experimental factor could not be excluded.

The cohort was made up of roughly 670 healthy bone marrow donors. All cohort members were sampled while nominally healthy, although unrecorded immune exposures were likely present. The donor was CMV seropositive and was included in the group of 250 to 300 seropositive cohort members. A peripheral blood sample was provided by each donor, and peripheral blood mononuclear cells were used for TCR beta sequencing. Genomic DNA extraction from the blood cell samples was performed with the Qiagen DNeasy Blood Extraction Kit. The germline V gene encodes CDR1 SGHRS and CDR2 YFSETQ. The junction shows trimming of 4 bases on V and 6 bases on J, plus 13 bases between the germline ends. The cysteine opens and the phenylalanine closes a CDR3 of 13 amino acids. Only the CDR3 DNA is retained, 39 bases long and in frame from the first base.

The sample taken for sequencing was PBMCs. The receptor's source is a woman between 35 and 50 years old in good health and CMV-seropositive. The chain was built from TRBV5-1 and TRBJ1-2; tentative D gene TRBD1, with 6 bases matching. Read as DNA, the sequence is TGCGCCAGCAGCCCGAGGACAGTTGATGGCTACACCTTC. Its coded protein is CASSPRTVDGYTF.